These 27 T cell receptor beta chains originate from one sample sequenced in a study of blood T cell repertoires in COVID-19. The data were produced by immunoSEQ multiplex PCR, yet TCRdb's version contains in-frame clones alone and is incomplete. The table shows approximately 350,000 clones, with around 83% occurring only once. Material for sequencing was peripheral blood. The receptors were gathered from a man aged 25-40 years with active or convalescent COVID-19.

This clone was picked up one time. The same CDR3 is also encoded by other DNA sequences in this sample. The chain carries TRBV5-1 and TRBJ2-1; D gene unclear. V lost 0 bases to trimming and J lost 2 bases, with 6 bases between them. The CDR3 totals 14 residues. From germline, CDR1 is SGHRS and CDR2 YFSETQ. The CDR3 sequence: CASSLDRTYNEQFF. CDR3 sequence (DNA): TGCGCCAGCAGCTTGGACAGAACCTACAATGAGCAGTTCTTC.

This clone showed up just once. V gene TRBV5-4 combines with J gene TRBJ2-2; 7 bases are a match to TRBD1. Germline CDR1 and CDR2: SGHNT and YYREEE (reference sequence). The length of the CDR3 is 15 residues. J gave up 5 bases and V 0 bases, and 4 bases lay outside the gene matches. For the CDR3, the DNA is TGTGCCAGCAGCTTGGGGACAGGCACTACCGGGGAGCTGTTTTTT. This encodes CASSLGTGTTGELFF.

This rearrangement joins TRBV29-1 to TRBJ2-3, with TRBD1 identical over 7 bases. CDR1 is SQVTM and CDR2 is ANQGSEA in the germline V gene. Trimming at V came to 1 base and at J to 5 bases, leaving 3 bases not matched to a gene. The CDR3 consists of 13 residues. This CDR3 is CSVEGGGGDTQYF. The DNA for the CDR3 is TGCAGCGTTGAAGGAGGGGGCGGAGATACGCAGTATTTT.

The chain has TRBV7-8 and TRBJ2-3; possibly TRBD1 for D (5 bases). This CDR3 has 16 amino acids. The V and J ends lost 1 base and 4 bases respectively, with 15 bases between them. Germline loops: CDR1 SGHVS, CDR2 FQNEAQ. The CDR3 region is CASSLVSGNEADTQYF. CDR3 nucleotide sequence: TGTGCCAGCAGCTTAGTATCAGGGAACGAGGCAGATACGCAGTATTTT.

This clone showed up just once. The V gene is TRBV6-5, the J gene TRBJ2-7; no firm D call. The length of the CDR3 is 14 residues. Germline V gene lookup returns CDR1 MNHEY and CDR2 SVGAGI. V lost 8 bases and J lost 6, with 20 bases in between. This CDR3 is CASASEFLRSEQYF. Written as DNA, the CDR3 is TGTGCCAGCGCCTCGGAGTTTTTAAGGAGCGAGCAGTACTTC.

This clone was detected a few times. The gene calls are TRBV28 and TRBJ1-2, with D uncertain. This CDR3 region has 13 residues. V lost 4 bases to trimming and J lost 7 bases, with 13 bases between them. Germline CDR1 is MDHEN and CDR2 is SYDVKM. The DNA for the CDR3 is TGTGCCAGCAGTTCCCCGGGCGCGGGTGGCTACACCTTC. Protein sequence: CASSSPGAGGYTF.

This clone was detected only a few times. This chain links TRBV29-1 with TRBJ1-1; TRBD1 might be the D (5 bases). The germline CDR1 and CDR2 sequences are SQVTM and ANQGSEA. This CDR3 is built from 14 residues. V was shortened by 2 bases and J by 1 base, with 11 bases between the two germline ends. CDR3 bases: TGCAGCGTTGAACGGCAGGGCGAGAACACTGAAGCTTTCTTT. Protein sequence: CSVERQGENTEAFF.

The V call is TRBV27, the J call TRBJ2-1; D remains ambiguous. The V gene lost 6 bases and the J gene lost 3 bases, with 6 bases spanning the gap. Germline V CDR1 and CDR2: MNHEY, SMNVEV (reference sequence). This CDR3 is 12 amino acids long. CDR3 DNA: TGTGCCAGCAGCAAACTCTACAATGAGCAGTTCTTC. This gives the protein CASSKLYNEQFF.

On this clone: At the DNA level, this CDR3 is encoded by other sequences in the same sample as well. The chain links TRBV29-1 to TRBJ1-1; D may be TRBD1 (5 bases). Germline V CDR1 and CDR2: SQVTM, ANQGSEA. With 6 bases removed from V and 1 base from J, the gap between germline ends came to 9 bases. The CDR3 contains 12 residues. CDR3 DNA sequence: TGCAGCGTGGGCGGACAGAACACTGAAGCTTTCTTT. It codes for CSVGGQNTEAFF.

V usage is TRBV5-5 and J usage is TRBJ1-6; 7 bases map to TRBD1. The CDR3 is 16 residues long. V lost 4 bases and J lost 9; bases outside the gene matches: 13. In germline, CDR1 is SGHKS, CDR2 YYEKEE (reference sequence). CDR3: CASSRTGVPQSSPLHF. For the CDR3, the DNA is TGTGCCAGCAGCCGTACAGGGGTTCCCCAGAGTTCACCCCTCCACTTT.

This clone appeared a single time. This chain connects TRBV27 to TRBJ1-2; tentative D call: TRBD1 (5 bases). Trimming took 2 bases from V and 8 from J, leaving 12 bases between them. This CDR3 is 13 amino acids long. Germline CDR1 MNHEY, CDR2 SMNVEV (reference sequence). The CDR3 nucleotides read TGTGCCAGCAGTTTACAAGGGGCTGGCGGCTACACCTTC. Amino acid sequence: CASSLQGAGGYTF.

The rearrangement joins TRBV14 to TRBJ2-7; D unresolved. Trimming took off 1 base at V and 3 bases at J, with 7 bases between the two ends. The germline V gene encodes CDR1 SGHDN and CDR2 FVKESK. CDR3 size: 13 residues. The CDR3 DNA is TGTGCCAGCAGCCAAGCCCTACTCTACGAGCAGTACTTC. It is translated as CASSQALLYEQYF.

The V call is TRBV28, the J call TRBJ2-7; 10 bases map to TRBD2. The CDR3 has 15 amino acids. J was trimmed by 3 bases and V by 7 bases; bases with no gene match: 9. Germline CDR1 is MDHEN and CDR2 is SYDVKM. CDR3: CASTIPGLAIYEQYF. The CDR3 coding sequence is TGTGCCAGCACCATACCGGGACTAGCGATCTACGAGCAGTACTTC. The variable domain in full, with the rest retrieved from reference TRBV28 and TRBJ2-7, is DVKVTQSSRYLVKRTGEKVFLECVQDMDHENMFWYRQDPGLGLRLIYFSYDVKMKEKGDIPEGYSVSREKKERFSLILESASTNQTSMYLCASTIPGLAIYEQYFGPGTRLTVT.

The V and J genes are TRBV18 and TRBJ1-5; perhaps TRBD1 as D (5 bases). CDR3 length: 15 amino acids. Germline CDR1 reads KGHSH; CDR2 reads LQKENI. Trimming removed 3 bases at V and 2 bases at J, with 11 bases between. CDR3 residues: CASSPQGNRNQPQHF. The CDR3 nucleotides read TGTGCCAGCTCACCGCAGGGTAACCGCAATCAGCCCCAGCATTTT.

The chain joins TRBV5-8 to TRBJ1-6; D possibly corresponds to TRBD1 (5 bases). Trimming took off 1 base at V and 10 bases at J, with 12 bases between the two ends. This CDR3 region has 14 residues. Per germline, CDR1 SGHTS and CDR2 YDEGEE. The CDR3 nucleotides are TGTGCCAGCAGCTTGTCGGGAGCAGGGTCACCCCTCCACTTT. Amino acids: CASSLSGAGSPLHF.

This clone was counted ten times or more. The chain combines TRBV12-5 with TRBJ1-1, with D maybe TRBD1 (6 bases). The CDR3 has 13 amino acids. Trimming shortened V by 1 base and J by 10 bases, and 13 bases separated the two germline ends. CDR1 and CDR2 from the germline V gene are LGHNT and FRNRAP. CDR3 loop: CASGLDRDLRAFF. CDR3 sequence (DNA): TGTGCTAGTGGTTTGGACAGGGATTTGAGAGCTTTCTTT.

The chain recombines TRBV19 with TRBJ2-6; possible D gene TRBD2, 7 bases. Looked up from germline, CDR1 is LNHDA and CDR2 is SQIVND (reference sequence). CDR3 length: 18 amino acids. V was pared by 4 bases and J by 3 bases, with 19 bases between. The DNA of the CDR3 is TGTGCCAGTAGTACCTTGGGGGGGCGCATGTTTGGGGCCAACGTCCTGACTTTC. Translating it yields CASSTLGGRMFGANVLTF.

The chain recombines TRBV18 with TRBJ2-7; D gene unclear. The CDR3 loop spans 13 amino acids. Germline V CDR1 and CDR2: KGHSH, LQKENI. V lost 1 base, J lost 3 bases, and 7 bases lay in between. This CDR3 is CASSPLLDYEQYF. CDR3 DNA: TGTGCCAGCTCACCACTTTTAGACTACGAGCAGTACTTC.

This clone has just one count. The CDR3 loop reads CASSPSTSDEQFF. In DNA, the CDR3 is TGTGCCAGCAGTCCTTCAACTAGCGATGAGCAGTTCTTC. This chain links TRBV27 with TRBJ2-1, with TRBD2 matching over 7 bases. From germline, CDR1 is MNHEY and CDR2 SMNVEV (reference sequence). The CDR3 runs 13 residues. V gave up 5 bases and J gave up 8 bases; unmatched junction bases: 6.

The V call is TRBV7-2, the J call TRBJ1-1; no clear D gene. V lost 2 bases, J lost 7 bases, and 14 bases lay in between. There are 14 residues in the CDR3. Germline V lookup: CDR1 SGHTA, CDR2 FQGNSA. For the CDR3, the DNA is TGTGCCAGCAGCTTACTAGTCGGCGTTAGTGAAGCTTTCTTT. Encoded protein: CASSLLVGVSEAFF.

The chain links TRBV19 to TRBJ2-2; a weak D match, TRBD1 (7 bases). The CDR3 contains 17 residues. Germline V CDR1 and CDR2: LNHDA, SQIVND (reference sequence). The V end was cut by 3 bases, the J end by 2 bases, with 16 bases between. The CDR3 spells CASSIGWRGPNTGELFF. The DNA of the CDR3 is TGTGCCAGTAGTATTGGATGGAGGGGGCCAAACACCGGGGAGCTGTTTTTT.

The chain couples TRBV29-1 to TRBJ2-1, with TRBD2 as a possible D gene (5 bases). The germline V gene encodes CDR1 SQVTM and CDR2 ANQGSEA. The CDR3 consists of 19 residues. V dropped 3 bases and J dropped 0 bases, with 24 bases sitting between them. The CDR3 loop is CSVDSLAMIPSSSYNEQFF. The CDR3 region has the DNA TGCAGCGTTGATAGCCTAGCTATGATCCCTTCAAGCTCCTACAATGAGCAGTTCTTC.

The chain carries TRBV5-4 and TRBJ1-1, with TRBD1 matching 7 bases. The CDR3 spans 17 residues. The V and J ends lost 0 bases and 3 bases, in that order; junction bases with no gene match: 11. Germline V gene lookup returns CDR1 SGHNT and CDR2 YYREEE (reference sequence). The CDR3 region is CASSLEGARRLDTEAFF. CDR3 DNA sequence: TGTGCCAGCAGCTTGGAGGGGGCGCGGCGGTTGGACACTGAAGCTTTCTTT.

The rearrangement uses TRBV28 and TRBJ1-4; 10 bases are shared with TRBD1. The CDR3 runs to 15 residues. The germline V gene encodes CDR1 MDHEN and CDR2 SYDVKM. V lost 5 bases, J lost 6 bases, and 6 bases stayed unmatched. CDR3 protein: CASSPRTGGDEKLFF. CDR3 coding DNA: TGTGCCAGCAGTCCACGGACAGGGGGAGATGAAAAACTGTTTTTT.

The chain carries TRBV11-3 and TRBJ2-6; 7 nucleotides match TRBD1. This CDR3 has 17 amino acids. V trimming: 1 base; J trimming: 3 bases; junction bases outside the gene matches: 6. Germline lookup yields CDR1 SGHNT and CDR2 YENEEA. The CDR3 reads CASSLGTGKVGANVLTF. The DNA for the CDR3 is TGTGCCAGCAGCTTAGGGACAGGAAAAGTTGGGGCCAACGTCCTGACTTTC.

This chain uses TRBV5-4 with TRBJ1-2; D gene uncertain. Germline lookup yields CDR1 SGHNT and CDR2 YYREEE (reference sequence). The V end lost 4 bases, the J end lost 4 bases, and 8 bases lay between the germline ends. CDR3 length equals 12 residues. In nucleotides, the CDR3 is TGTGCCAGCAGCGCAGACTCCTATGGCTACACCTTC. It is translated as CASSADSYGYTF.

The chain combines TRBV5-4 with TRBJ2-3; a possible D gene is TRBD2 (6 bases). This CDR3 spans 15 amino acids. V was shortened by 6 bases and J by 4 bases, with 18 bases between the two germline ends. Germline V CDR1 and CDR2: SGHNT, YYREEE (reference sequence). The CDR3 sequence: CASTRSWGVADTQYF. The CDR3 bases are TGTGCCAGCACCCGGAGTTGGGGGGTGGCAGATACGCAGTATTTT.